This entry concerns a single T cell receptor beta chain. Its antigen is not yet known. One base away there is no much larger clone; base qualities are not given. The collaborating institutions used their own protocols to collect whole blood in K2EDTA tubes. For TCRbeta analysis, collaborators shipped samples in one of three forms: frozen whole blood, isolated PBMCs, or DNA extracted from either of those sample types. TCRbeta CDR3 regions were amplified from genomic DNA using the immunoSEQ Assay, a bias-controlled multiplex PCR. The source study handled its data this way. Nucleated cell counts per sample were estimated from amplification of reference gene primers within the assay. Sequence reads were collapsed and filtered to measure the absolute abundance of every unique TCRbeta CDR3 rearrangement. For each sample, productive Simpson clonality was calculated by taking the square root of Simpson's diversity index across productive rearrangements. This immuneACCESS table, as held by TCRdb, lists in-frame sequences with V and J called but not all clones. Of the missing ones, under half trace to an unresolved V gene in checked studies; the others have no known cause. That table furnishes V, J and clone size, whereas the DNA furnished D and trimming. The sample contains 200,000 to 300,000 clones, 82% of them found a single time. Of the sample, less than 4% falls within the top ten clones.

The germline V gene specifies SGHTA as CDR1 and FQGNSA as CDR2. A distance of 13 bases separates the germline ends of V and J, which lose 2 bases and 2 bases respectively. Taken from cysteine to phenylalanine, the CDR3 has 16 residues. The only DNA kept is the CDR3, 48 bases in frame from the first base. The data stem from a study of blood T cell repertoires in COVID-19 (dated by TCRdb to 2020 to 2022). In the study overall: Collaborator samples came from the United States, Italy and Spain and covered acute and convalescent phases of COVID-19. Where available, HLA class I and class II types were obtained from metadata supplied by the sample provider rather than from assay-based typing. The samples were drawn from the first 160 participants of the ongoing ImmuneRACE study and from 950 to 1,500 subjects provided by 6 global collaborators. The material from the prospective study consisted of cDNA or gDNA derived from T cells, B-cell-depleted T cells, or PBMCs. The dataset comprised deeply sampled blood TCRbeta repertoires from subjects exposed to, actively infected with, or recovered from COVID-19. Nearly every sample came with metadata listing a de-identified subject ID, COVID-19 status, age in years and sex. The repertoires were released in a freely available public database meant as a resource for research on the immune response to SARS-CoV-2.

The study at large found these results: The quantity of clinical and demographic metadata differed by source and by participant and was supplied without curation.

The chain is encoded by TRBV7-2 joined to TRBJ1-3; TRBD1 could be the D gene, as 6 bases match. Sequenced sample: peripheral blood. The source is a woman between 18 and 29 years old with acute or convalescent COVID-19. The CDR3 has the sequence CASSLSNRATGNTIYF. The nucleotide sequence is TGTGCCAGCAGCTTAAGCAACAGGGCGACTGGAAACACCATATATTTT.